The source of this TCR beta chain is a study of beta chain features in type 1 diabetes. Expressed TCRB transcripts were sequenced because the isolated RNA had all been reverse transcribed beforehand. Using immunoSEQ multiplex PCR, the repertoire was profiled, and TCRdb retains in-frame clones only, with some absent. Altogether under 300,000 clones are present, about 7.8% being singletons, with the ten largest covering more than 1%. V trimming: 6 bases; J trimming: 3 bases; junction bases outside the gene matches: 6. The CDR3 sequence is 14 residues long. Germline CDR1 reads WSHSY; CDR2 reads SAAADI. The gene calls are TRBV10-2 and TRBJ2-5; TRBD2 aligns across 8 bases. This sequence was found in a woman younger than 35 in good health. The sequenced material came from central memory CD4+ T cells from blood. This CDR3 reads CASSHMTSEETQYF. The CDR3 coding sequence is TGCGCCAGCAGCCACATGACTAGCGAAGAGACCCAGTACTTC.